The T cell receptor (beta chain) described here comes from a study of blood T cell repertoires in COVID-19. The overall study: Samples came from the United States, Italy and Spain, spanning acute and convalescent COVID-19. T cells, B-cell-depleted T cells, or PBMCs provided the cDNA or gDNA that served as material.

Original data processing: It was from reference gene primer amplification that nucleated cell counts were estimated. Produced via immunoSEQ multiplex PCR; TCRdb's table is partial and in-frame only. Clonal size and the V and J genes are those of that table, whereas D and trimming came from the DNA. The sample records a few hundred thousand clones, 84% being singletons. This CDR3 has 14 amino acids. Germline CDR1 reads KGHSH; CDR2 reads LQKENI. Between the trimmed V and J ends, which lost 6 bases and 3 bases, there was a span of 15 bases. The material sequenced was peripheral blood. This TCR derives from a man over 45 with active or convalescent COVID-19. The chain is built from TRBV18 and TRBJ2-7; weak D call: TRBD2 (6 bases). In DNA, the CDR3 is TGTGCCAGCTCGCCGGGACTCGCCTTCTACGAGCAGTACTTC. Its protein product is CASSPGLAFYEQYF.